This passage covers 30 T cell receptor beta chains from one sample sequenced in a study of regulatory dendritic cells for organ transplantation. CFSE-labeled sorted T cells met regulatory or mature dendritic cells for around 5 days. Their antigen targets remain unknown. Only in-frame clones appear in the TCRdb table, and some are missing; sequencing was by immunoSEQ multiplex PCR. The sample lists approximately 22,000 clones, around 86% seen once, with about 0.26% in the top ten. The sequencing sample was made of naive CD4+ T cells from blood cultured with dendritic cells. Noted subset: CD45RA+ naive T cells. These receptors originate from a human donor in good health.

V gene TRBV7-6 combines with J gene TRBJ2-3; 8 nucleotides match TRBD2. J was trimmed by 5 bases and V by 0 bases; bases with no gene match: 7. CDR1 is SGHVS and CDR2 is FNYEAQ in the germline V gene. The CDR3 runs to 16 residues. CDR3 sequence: CASSLALGGAGDTQYF. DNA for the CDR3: TGTGCCAGCAGCTTAGCGCTCGGGGGGGCAGGAGATACGCAGTATTTT.

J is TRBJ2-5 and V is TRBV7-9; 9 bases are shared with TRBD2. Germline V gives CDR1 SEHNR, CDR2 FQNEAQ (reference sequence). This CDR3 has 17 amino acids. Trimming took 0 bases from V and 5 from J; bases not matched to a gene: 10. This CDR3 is CASSLAVQREVRETQYF. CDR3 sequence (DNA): TGTGCCAGCAGCTTAGCAGTGCAGCGGGAGGTTCGGGAGACCCAGTACTTC.

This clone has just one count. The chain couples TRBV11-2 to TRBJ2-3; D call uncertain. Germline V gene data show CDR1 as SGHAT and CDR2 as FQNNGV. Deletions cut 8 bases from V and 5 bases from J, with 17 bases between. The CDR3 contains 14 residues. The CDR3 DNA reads TGTGCCAGCTCATCCAACTCCGGGCAAGATACGCAGTATTTT. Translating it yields CASSSNSGQDTQYF.

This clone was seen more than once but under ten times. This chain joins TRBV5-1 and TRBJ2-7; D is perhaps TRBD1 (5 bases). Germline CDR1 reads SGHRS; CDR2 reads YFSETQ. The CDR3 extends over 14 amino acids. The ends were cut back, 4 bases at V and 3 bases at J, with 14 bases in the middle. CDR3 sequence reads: CASSPLQGDYEQYF. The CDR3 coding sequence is TGCGCCAGCAGCCCCCTTCAGGGTGACTACGAGCAGTACTTC.

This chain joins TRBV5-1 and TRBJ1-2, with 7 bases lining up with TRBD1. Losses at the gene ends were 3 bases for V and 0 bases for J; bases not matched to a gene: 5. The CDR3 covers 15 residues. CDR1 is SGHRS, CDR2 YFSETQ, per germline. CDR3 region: CASSWGTVTNYGYTF. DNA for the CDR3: TGCGCCAGCAGCTGGGGGACAGTTACTAACTATGGCTACACCTTC. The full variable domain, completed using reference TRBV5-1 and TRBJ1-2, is KAGVTQTPRYLIKTRGQQVTLSCSPISGHRSVSWYQQTPGQGLQFLFEYFSETQRNKGNFPGRFSGRQFSNSRSEMNVSTLELGDSALYLCASSWGTVTNYGYTFGSGTRLTVV.

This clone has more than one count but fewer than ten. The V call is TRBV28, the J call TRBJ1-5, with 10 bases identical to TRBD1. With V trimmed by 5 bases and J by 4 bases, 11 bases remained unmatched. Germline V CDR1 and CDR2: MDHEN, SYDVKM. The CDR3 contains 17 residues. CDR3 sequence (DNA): TGTGCCAGCAGTCCTATGACAGGGGGCGAGGGGAATCAGCCCCAGCATTTT. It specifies CASSPMTGGEGNQPQHF.

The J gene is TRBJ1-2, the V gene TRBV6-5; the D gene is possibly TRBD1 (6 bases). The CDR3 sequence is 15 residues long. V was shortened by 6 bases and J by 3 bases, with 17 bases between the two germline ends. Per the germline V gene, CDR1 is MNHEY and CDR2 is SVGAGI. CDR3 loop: CASRREPGVYYGYTF. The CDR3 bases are TGTGCCAGCAGGCGCGAACCAGGGGTCTACTATGGCTACACCTTC.

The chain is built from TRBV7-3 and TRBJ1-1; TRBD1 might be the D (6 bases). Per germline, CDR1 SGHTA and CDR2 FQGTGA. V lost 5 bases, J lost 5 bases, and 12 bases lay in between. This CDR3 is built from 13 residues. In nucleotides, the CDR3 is TGTGCCAGCAGCCAACAGGGATTAACTGAAGCTTTCTTT. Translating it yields CASSQQGLTEAFF.

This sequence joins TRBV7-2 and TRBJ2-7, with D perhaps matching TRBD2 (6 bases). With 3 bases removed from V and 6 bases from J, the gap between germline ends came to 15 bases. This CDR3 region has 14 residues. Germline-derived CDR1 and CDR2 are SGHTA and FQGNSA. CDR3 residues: CASSFNTVAAEQYF. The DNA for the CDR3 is TGTGCCAGCAGCTTTAACACGGTAGCGGCCGAGCAGTACTTC.

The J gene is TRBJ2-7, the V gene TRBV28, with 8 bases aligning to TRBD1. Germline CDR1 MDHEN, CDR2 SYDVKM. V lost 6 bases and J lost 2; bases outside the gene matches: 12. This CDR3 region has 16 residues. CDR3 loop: CASSTIRTGRPYEQYF. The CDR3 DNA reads TGTGCCAGCAGCACTATCCGGACAGGGCGACCCTACGAGCAGTACTTC.

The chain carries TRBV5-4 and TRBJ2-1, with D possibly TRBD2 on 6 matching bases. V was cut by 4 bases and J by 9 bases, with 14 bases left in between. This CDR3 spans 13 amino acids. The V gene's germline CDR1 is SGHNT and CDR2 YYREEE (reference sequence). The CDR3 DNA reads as TGTGCCAGCAGCCGCAACCGGGACTCTGAGCAGTTCTTC. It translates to CASSRNRDSEQFF.

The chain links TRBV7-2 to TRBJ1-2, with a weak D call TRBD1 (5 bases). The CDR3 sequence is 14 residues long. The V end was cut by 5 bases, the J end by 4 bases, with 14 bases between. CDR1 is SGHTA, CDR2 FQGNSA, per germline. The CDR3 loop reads CASSRDWRGYGYTF. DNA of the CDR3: TGTGCCAGCAGCCGGGACTGGCGGGGCTATGGCTACACCTTC.

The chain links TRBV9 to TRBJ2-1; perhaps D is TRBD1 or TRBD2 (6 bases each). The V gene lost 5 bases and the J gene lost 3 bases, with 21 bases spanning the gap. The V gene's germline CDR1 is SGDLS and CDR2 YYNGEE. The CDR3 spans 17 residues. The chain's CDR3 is CASSWGAGIQNYNEQFF. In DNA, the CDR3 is TGTGCCAGCAGTTGGGGGGCGGGAATACAGAACTACAATGAGCAGTTCTTC.

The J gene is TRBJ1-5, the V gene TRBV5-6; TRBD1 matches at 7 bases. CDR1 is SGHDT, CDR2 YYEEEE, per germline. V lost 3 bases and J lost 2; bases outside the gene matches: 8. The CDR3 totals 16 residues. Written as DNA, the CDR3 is TGTGCCAGCAGCTCGACAGGGAACAGAGGCAATCAGCCCCAGCATTTT. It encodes CASSSTGNRGNQPQHF.

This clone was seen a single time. CDR3 in DNA: TGTGCCTGGAGCCCCGGACTAGCTTTAAACGAGCAGTACTTC. It yields the protein CAWSPGLALNEQYF. This chain links TRBV30 with TRBJ2-7, with 8 bases lining up with TRBD2. This CDR3 has 14 amino acids. J gave up 5 bases and V 3 bases, and 9 bases lay outside the gene matches. Germline V gene data show CDR1 as GTSNPN and CDR2 as SVGIG (reference sequence).

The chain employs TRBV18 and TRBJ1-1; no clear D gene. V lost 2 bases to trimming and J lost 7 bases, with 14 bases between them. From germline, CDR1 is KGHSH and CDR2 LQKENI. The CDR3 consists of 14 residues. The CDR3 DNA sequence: TGTGCCAGCTCACCATTGGCCGGTCCGAATGAAGCTTTCTTT. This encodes CASSPLAGPNEAFF.

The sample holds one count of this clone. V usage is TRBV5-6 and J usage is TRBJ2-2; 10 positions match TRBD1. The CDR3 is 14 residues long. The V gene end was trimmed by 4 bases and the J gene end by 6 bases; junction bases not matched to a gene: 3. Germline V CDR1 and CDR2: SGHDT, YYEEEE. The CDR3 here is CASSTTGGSGELFF. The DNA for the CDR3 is TGTGCCAGCAGCACGACAGGGGGCTCCGGGGAGCTGTTTTTT.

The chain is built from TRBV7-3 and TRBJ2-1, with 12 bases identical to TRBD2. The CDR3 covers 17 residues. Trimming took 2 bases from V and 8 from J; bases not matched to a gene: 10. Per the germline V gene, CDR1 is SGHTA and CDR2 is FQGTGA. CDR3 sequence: CASSLAPLAGGQDEQFF. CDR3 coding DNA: TGTGCCAGCAGCTTAGCACCGCTAGCGGGAGGGCAGGATGAGCAGTTCTTC.

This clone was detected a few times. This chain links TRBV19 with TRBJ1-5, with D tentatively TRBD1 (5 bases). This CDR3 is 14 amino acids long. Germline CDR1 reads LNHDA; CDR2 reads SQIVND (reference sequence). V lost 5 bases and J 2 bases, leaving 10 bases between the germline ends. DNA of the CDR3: TGTGCCAGTAGTGTACAGGTTGGCAATCAGCCCCAGCATTTT. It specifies CASSVQVGNQPQHF.

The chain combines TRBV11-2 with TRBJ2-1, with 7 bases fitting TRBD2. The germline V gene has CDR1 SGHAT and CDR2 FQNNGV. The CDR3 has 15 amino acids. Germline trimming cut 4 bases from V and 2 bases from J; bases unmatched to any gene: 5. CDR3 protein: CASSSLADPYNEQFF. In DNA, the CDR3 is TGTGCCAGCAGCTCGCTAGCGGATCCCTACAATGAGCAGTTCTTC. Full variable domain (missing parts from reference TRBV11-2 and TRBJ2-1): EAGVAQSPRYKIIEKRQSVAFWCNPISGHATLYWYQQILGQGPKLLIQFQNNGVVDDSQLPKDRFSAERLKGVDSTLKIQPAKLEDSAVYLCASSSLADPYNEQFFGPGTRLTVL.

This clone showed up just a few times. CDR3 amino acids: CASSNGDNEQFF. DNA of the CDR3: TGCGCCAGCAGCAATGGAGACAATGAGCAGTTCTTC. This chain connects TRBV5-1 to TRBJ2-1; D ambiguous. This CDR3 spans 12 amino acids. V was cut by 4 bases and J by 5 bases, with 7 bases left in between. CDR1 is SGHRS and CDR2 is YFSETQ in the germline V gene.

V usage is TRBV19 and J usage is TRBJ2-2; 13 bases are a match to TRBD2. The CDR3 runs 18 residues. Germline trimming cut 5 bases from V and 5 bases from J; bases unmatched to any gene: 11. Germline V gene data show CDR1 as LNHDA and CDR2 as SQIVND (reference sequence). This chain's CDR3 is CASSGRLAGGGGTGELFF. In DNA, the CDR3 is TGTGCCAGTAGTGGGAGACTAGCGGGAGGAGGTGGGACCGGGGAGCTGTTTTTT.

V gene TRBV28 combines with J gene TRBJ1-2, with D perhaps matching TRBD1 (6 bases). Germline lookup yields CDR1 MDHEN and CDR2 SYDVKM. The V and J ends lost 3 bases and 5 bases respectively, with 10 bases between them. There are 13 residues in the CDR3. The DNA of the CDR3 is TGTGCCAGCAGTTTGAGGGACACGTATGGCTACACCTTC. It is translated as CASSLRDTYGYTF.

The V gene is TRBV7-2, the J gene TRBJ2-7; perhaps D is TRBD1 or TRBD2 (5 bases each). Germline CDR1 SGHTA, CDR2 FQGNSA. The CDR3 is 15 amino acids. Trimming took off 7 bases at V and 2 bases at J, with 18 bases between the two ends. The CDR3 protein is CASNPGPQVAYEQYF. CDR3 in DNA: TGTGCCAGCAACCCGGGACCCCAGGTAGCCTACGAGCAGTACTTC.

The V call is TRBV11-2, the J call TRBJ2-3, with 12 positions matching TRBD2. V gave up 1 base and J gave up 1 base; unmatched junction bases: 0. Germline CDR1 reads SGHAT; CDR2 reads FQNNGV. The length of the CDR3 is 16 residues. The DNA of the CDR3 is TGTGCCAGCAGCTTAGGACTAGCGGGAGGCACAGATACGCAGTATTTT. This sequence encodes CASSLGLAGGTDTQYF.

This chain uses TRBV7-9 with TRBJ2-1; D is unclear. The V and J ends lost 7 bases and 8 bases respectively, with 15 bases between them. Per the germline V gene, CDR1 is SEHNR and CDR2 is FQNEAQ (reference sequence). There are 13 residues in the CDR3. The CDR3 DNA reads TGTGCCAGCAACCCGTATAGTATCCATGAGCAGTTCTTC. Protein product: CASNPYSIHEQFF.

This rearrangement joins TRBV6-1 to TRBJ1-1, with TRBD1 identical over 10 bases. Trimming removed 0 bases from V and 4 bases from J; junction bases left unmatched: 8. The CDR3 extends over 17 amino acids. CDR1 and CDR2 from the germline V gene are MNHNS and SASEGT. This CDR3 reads CASSEAWTGGKVTEAFF. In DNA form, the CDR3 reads TGTGCCAGCAGTGAAGCGTGGACAGGGGGGAAGGTCACTGAAGCTTTCTTT.

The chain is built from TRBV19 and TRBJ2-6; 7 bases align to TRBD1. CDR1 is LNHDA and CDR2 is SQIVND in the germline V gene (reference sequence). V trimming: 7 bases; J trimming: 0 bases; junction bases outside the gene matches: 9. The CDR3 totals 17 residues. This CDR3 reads CASKDGDRFSGANVLTF. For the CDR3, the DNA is TGTGCCAGTAAAGATGGGGACAGATTCTCTGGGGCCAACGTCCTGACTTTC.

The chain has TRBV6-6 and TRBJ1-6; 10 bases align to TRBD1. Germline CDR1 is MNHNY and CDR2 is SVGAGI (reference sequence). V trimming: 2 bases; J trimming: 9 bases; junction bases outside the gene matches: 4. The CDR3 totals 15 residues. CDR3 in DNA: TGTGCCAGCAGTTACCGACAGGGGGCGGGTTCACCCCTCCACTTT. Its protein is CASSYRQGAGSPLHF.

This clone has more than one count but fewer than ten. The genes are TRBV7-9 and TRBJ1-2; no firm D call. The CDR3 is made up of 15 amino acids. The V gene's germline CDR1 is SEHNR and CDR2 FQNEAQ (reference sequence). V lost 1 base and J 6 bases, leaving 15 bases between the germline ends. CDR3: CASSLGFGRTDGYTF. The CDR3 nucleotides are TGTGCCAGCAGCTTAGGCTTTGGTCGCACCGATGGCTACACCTTC.